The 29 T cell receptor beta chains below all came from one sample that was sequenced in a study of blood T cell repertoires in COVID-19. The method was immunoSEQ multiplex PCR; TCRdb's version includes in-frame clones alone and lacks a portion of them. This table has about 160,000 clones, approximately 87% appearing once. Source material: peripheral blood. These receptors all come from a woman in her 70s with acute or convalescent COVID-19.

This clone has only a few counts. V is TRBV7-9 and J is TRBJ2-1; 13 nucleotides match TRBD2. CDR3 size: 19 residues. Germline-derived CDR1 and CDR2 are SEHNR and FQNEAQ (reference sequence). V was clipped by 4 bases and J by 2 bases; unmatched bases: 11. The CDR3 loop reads CASSSQYHGTSGTYNEQFF. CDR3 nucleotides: TGTGCCAGCAGCTCCCAATACCATGGGACTAGCGGGACCTACAATGAGCAGTTCTTC.

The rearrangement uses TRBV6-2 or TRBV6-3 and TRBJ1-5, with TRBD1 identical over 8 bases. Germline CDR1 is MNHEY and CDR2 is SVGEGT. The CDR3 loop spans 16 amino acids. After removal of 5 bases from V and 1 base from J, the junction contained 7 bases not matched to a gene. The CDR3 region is CASSAPGGRSNQPQHF. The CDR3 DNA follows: TGTGCCAGCAGTGCCCCAGGGGGCCGGAGCAATCAGCCCCAGCATTTT.

The CDR3 DNA sequence: TGTGCCAGCAGCCCGACAGGGGGGCCCTACGAGCAGTACTTC. Its translation: CASSPTGGPYEQYF. The chain has TRBV3-1 (or the pseudogene TRBV3-2) and TRBJ2-7; 9 bases are shared with TRBD1. Per the germline V gene, CDR1 is LGHDT and CDR2 is YNNKEL (reference sequence). After removal of 4 bases from V and 2 bases from J, the junction contained 3 bases not matched to a gene. The CDR3 extends over 14 amino acids.

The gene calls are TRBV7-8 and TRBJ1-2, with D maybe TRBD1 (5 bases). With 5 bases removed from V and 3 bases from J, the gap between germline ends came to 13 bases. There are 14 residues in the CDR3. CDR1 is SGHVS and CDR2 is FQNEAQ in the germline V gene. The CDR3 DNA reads TGTGCCAGCAGCCGAGAACAGGACCACTATGGCTACACCTTC. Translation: CASSREQDHYGYTF.

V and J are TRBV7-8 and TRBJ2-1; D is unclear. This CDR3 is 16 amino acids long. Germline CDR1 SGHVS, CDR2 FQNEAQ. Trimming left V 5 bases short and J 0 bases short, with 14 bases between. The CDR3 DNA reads TGTGCCAGCAGCACCCAACACAGAGTCTCCTACAATGAGCAGTTCTTC. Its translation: CASSTQHRVSYNEQFF.

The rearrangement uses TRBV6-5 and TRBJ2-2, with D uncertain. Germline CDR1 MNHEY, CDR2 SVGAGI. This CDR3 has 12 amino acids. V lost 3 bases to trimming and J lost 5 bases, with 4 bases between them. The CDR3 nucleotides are TGTGCCAGCAGTTATCTGACCGGGGAGCTGTTTTTT. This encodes CASSYLTGELFF.

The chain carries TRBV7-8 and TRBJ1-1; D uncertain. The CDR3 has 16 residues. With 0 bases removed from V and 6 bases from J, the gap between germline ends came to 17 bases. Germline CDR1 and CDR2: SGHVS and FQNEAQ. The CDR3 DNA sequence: TGTGCCAGCAGCTTAGCCCCCCGACAAGCCAAAGCTGAAGCTTTCTTT. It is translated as CASSLAPRQAKAEAFF.

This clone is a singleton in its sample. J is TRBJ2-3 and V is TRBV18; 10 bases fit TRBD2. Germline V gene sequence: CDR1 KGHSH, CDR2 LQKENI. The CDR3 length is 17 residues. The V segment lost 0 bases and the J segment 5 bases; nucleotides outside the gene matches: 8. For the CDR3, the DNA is TGTGCCAGCTCACCACCACGGCTAGCGGGAGTAAAAGATACGCAGTATTTT. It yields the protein CASSPPRLAGVKDTQYF. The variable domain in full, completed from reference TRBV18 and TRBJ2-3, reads NAGVMQNPRHLVRRRGQEARLRCSPMKGHSHVYWYRQLPEEGLKFMVYLQKENIIDESGMPKERFSAEFPKEGPSILRIQQVVRGDSAAYFCASSPPRLAGVKDTQYFGPGTRLTVL.

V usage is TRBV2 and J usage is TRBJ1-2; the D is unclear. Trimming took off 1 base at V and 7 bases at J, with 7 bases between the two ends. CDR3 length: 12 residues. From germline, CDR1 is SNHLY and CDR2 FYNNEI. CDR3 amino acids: CASSEGLFGYTF. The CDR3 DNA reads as TGTGCCAGCAGTGAAGGCCTATTTGGCTACACCTTC.

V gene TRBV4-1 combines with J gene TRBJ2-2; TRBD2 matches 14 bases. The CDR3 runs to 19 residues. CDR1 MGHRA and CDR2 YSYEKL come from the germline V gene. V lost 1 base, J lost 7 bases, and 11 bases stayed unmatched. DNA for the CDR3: TGCGCCAGCAGCCAAGCGCGAGGCGGGACTAGCGGGAGATACGGGGAGCTGTTTTTT. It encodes CASSQARGGTSGRYGELFF.

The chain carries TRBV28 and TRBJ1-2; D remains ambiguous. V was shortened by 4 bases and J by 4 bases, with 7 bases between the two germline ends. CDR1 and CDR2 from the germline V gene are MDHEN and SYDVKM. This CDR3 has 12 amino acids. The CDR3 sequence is CASSSGGYGYTF. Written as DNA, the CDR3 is TGTGCCAGCAGTTCCGGAGGCTATGGCTACACCTTC.

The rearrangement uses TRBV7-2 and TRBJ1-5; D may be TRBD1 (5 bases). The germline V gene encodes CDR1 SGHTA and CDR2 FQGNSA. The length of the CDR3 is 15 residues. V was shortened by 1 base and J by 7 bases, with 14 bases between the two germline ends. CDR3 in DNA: TGTGCCAGCAGCTTAGTGGGGCAGGGCCGCCAGCCCCAGCATTTT. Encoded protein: CASSLVGQGRQPQHF.

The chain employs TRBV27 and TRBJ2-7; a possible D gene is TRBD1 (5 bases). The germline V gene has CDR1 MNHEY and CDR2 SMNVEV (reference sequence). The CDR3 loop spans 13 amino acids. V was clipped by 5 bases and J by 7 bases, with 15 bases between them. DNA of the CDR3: TGTGCCAGCAGTCAGGGTCCGAGGTGGGAGCAGTACTTC. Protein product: CASSQGPRWEQYF.

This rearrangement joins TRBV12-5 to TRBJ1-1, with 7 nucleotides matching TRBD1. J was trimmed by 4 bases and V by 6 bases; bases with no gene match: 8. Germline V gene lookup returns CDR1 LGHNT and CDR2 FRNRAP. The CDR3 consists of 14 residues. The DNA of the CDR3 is TGTGCTAGTGGGGAGACAGGGATCATCACTGAAGCTTTCTTT. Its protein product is CASGETGIITEAFF.

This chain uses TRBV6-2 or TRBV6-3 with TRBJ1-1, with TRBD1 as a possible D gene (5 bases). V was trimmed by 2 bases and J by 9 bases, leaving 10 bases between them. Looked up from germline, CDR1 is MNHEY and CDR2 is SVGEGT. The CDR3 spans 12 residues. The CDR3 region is CASSYSRQQAFF. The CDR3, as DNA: TGTGCCAGCAGTTACAGCCGACAGCAAGCTTTCTTT.

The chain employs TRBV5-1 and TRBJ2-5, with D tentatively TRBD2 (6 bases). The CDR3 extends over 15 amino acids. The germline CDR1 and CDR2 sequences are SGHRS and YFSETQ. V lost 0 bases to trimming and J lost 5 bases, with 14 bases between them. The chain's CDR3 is CASSLGTGGMETQYF. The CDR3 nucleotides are TGCGCCAGCAGCTTGGGGACTGGCGGGATGGAGACCCAGTACTTC. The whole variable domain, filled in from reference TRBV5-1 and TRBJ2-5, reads KAGVTQTPRYLIKTRGQQVTLSCSPISGHRSVSWYQQTPGQGLQFLFEYFSETQRNKGNFPGRFSGRQFSNSRSEMNVSTLELGDSALYLCASSLGTGGMETQYFGPGTRLLVL.

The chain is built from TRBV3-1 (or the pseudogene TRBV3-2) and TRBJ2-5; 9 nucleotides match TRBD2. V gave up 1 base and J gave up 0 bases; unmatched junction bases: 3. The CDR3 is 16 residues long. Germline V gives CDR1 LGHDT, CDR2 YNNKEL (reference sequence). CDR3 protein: CASSQASSGNQETQYF. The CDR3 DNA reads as TGTGCCAGCAGCCAAGCGTCTAGCGGGAACCAAGAGACCCAGTACTTC.

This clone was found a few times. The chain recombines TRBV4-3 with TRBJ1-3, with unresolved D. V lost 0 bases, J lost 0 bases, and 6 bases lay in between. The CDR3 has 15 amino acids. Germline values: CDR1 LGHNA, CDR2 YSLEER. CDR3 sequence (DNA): TGCGCCAGCAGCCAAGATATAGACTCTGGAAACACCATATATTTT. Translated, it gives CASSQDIDSGNTIYF.

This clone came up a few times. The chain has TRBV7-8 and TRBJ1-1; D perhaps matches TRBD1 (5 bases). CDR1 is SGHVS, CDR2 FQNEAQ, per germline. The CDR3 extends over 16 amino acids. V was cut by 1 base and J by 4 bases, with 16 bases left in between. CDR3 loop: CASSLVWAGPGTEAFF. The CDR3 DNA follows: TGTGCCAGCAGCTTAGTCTGGGCGGGACCCGGCACTGAAGCTTTCTTT.

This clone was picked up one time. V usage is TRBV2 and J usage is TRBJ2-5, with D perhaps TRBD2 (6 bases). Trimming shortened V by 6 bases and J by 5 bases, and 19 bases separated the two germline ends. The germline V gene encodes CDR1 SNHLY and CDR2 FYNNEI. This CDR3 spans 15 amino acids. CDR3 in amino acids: CASRFDQRAGETQYF. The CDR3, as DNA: TGTGCCAGCAGGTTCGACCAGCGGGCGGGGGAGACCCAGTACTTC.

DNA for the CDR3: TGTGCCTGGAGTGGACAACGGAATCAGCCCCAGCATTTT. Its translation: CAWSGQRNQPQHF. The chain couples TRBV30 to TRBJ1-5; D unclear. Trimming left V 1 base short and J 4 bases short, with 8 bases between. Germline CDR1 and CDR2: GTSNPN and SVGIG (reference sequence). This CDR3 is built from 13 residues. The full variable domain, in which reference TRBV30 and TRBJ1-5 provide the parts outside the CDR3, is SQTIHQWPATLVQPVGSPLSLECTVEGTSNPNLYWYRQAAGRGLQLLFYSVGIGQISSEVPQNLSASRPQDRQFILSSKKLLLSDSGFYLCAWSGQRNQPQHFGDGTRLSIL.

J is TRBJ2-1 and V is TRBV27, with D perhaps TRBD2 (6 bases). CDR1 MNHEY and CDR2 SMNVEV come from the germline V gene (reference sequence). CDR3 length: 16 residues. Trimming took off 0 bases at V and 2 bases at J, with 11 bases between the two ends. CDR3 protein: CASSLSAGPTYNEQFF. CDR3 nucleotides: TGTGCCAGCAGTTTATCTGCGGGACCGACCTACAATGAGCAGTTCTTC.

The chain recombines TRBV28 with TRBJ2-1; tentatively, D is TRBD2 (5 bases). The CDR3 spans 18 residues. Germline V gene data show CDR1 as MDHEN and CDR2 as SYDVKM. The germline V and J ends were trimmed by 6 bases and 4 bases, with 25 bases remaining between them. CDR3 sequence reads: CASSQVSALLAGYNEQFF. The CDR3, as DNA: TGTGCCAGCAGCCAGGTCTCTGCTCTCCTAGCAGGATACAATGAGCAGTTCTTC.

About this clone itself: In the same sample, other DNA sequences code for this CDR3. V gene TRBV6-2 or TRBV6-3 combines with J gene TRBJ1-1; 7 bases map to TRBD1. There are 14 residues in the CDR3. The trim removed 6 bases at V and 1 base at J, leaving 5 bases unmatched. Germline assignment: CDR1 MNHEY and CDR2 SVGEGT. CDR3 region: CASSRTGENTEAFF. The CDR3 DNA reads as TGTGCCAGCAGCCGAACAGGGGAGAACACTGAAGCTTTCTTT.

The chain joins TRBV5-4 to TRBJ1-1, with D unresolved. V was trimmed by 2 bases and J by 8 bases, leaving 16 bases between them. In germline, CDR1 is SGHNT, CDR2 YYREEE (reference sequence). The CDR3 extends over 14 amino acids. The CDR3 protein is CASSFLDGGNEAFF. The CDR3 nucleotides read TGTGCCAGCAGCTTTCTGGACGGAGGGAACGAAGCTTTCTTT.

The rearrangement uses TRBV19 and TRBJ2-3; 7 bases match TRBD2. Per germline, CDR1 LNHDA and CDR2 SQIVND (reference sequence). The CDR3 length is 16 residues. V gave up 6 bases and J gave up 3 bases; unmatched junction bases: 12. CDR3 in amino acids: CASRWAGGSLTDTQYF. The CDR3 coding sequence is TGTGCCAGTAGATGGGCCGGCGGGAGTTTGACAGATACGCAGTATTTT.

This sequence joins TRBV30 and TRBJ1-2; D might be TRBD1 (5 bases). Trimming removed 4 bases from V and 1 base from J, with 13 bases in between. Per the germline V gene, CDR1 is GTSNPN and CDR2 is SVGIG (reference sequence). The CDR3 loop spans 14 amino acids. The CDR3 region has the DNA TGTGCCTGGAATTACAGGATAAATAACTATGGCTACACCTTC. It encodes CAWNYRINNYGYTF.

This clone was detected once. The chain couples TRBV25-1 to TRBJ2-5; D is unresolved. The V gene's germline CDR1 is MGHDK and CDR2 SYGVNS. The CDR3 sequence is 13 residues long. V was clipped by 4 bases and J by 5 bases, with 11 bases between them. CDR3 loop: CASSAAGRETQYF. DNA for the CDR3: TGTGCCAGCAGTGCGGCAGGCAGGGAGACCCAGTACTTC. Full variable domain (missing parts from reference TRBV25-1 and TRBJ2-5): EADIYQTPRYLVIGTGKKITLECSQTMGHDKMYWYQQDPGMELHLIHYSYGVNSTEKGDLSSESTVSRIRTEHFPLTLESARPSHTSQYLCASSAAGRETQYFGPGTRLLVL.

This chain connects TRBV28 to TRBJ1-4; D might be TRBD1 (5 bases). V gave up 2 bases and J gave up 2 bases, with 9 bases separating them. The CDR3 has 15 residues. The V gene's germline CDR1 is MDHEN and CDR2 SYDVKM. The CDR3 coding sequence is TGTGCCAGCAGTTTACGGGGGGAGACTAATGAAAAACTGTTTTTT. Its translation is CASSLRGETNEKLFF. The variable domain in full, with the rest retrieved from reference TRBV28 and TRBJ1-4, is DVKVTQSSRYLVKRTGEKVFLECVQDMDHENMFWYRQDPGLGLRLIYFSYDVKMKEKGDIPEGYSVSREKKERFSLILESASTNQTSMYLCASSLRGETNEKLFFGSGTQLSVL.